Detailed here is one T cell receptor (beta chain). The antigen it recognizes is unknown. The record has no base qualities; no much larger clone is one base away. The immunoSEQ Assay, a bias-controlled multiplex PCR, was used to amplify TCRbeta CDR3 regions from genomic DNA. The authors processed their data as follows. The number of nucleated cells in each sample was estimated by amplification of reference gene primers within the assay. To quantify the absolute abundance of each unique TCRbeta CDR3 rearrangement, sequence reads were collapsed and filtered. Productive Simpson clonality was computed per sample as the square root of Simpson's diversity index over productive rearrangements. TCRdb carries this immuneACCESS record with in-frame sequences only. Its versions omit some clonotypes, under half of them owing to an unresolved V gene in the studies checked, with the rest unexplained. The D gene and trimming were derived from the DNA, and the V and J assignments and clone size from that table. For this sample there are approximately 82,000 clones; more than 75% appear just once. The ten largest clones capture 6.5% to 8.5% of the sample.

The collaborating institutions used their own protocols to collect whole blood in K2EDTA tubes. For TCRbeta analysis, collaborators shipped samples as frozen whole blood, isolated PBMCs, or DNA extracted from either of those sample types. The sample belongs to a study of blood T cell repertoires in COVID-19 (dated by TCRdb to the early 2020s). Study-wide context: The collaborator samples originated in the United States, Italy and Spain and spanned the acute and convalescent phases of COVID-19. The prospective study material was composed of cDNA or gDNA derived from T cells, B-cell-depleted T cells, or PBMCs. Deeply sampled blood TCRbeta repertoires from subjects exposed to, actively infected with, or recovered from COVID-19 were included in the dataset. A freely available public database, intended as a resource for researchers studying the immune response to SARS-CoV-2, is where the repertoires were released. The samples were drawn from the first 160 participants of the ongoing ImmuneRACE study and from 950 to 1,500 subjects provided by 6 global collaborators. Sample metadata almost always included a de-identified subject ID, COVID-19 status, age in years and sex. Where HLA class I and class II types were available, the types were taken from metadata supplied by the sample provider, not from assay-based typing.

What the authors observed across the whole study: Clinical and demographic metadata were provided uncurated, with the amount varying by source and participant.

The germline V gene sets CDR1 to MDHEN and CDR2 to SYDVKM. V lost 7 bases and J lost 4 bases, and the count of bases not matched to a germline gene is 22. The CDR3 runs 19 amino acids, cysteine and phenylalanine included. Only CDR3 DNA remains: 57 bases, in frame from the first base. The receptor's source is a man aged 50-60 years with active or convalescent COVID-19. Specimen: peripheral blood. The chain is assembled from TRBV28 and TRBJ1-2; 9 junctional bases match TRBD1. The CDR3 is CASTNIPGQGGGSGYGYTF. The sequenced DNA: TGTGCCAGCACCAACATTCCGGGACAGGGAGGTGGGTCAGGCTATGGCTACACCTTC.